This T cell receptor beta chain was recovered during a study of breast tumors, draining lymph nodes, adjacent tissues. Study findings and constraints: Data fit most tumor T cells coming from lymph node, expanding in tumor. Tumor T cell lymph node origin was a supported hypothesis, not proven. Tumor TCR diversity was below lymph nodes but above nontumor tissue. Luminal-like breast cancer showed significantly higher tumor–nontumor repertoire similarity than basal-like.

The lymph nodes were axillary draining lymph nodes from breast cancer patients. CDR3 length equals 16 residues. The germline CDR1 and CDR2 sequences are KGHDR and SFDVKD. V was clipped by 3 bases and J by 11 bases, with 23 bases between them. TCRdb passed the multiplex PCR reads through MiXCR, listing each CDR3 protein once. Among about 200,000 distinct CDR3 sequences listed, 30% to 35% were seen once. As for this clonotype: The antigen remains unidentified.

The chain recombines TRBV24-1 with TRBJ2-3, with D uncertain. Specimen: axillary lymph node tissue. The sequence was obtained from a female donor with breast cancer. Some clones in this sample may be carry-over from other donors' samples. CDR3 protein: CATSDQRTSSYNEQYF. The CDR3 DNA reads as TGTGCCACCAGTGATCAGCGTACGAGCTCCTACAATGAGCAGTATTTT.